These 4 T cell receptor beta chains share one sample of origin, sequenced in a study of beta chain features in type 1 diabetes. What was sequenced were expressed TCRB transcripts, since all of the isolated RNA had been reverse transcribed. Profiling relied on immunoSEQ multiplex PCR, and the TCRdb table lists in-frame clones only, not all of them. Counted here are 150,000 to 200,000 clones, less than 15% occurring once; the ten biggest clones make up 0.62%. Sequenced material: central memory CD4+ T cells from blood. Source of these receptors: a woman between 18 and 29 years old in good health.

Turning to this clone: Other DNA sequences of this sample code for an identical CDR3. The rearrangement uses TRBV29-1 and TRBJ2-2, with TRBD2 as a possible D gene (7 bases). Germline CDR1 reads SQVTM; CDR2 reads ANQGSEA. This CDR3 is built from 13 residues. V was cut by 6 bases and J by 4 bases, with 12 bases left in between. CDR3 residues: CSVEGGGTGELFF. The CDR3 DNA reads as TGCAGCGTCGAGGGGGGGGGCACCGGGGAGCTGTTTTTT.

This chain uses TRBV18 with TRBJ2-1, with TRBD2 matching over 8 bases. With V trimmed by 6 bases and J by 2 bases, 6 bases remained unmatched. The CDR3 sequence is 15 residues long. CDR1 and CDR2 (germline): KGHSH, LQKENI. The CDR3 loop reads CASSPNSGTYNEQFF. DNA of the CDR3: TGTGCCAGCTCGCCTAATAGCGGGACCTACAATGAGCAGTTCTTC.

This chain connects TRBV4-3 to TRBJ1-1; D possibly corresponds to TRBD1 (6 bases). The germline V gene has CDR1 LGHNA and CDR2 YSLEER. The CDR3 extends over 15 amino acids. V was pared by 1 base and J by 2 bases, with 11 bases between. The CDR3, as DNA: TGCGCCAGCAGCCAAGGGGACATAAAAAACACTGAAGCTTTCTTT. Translated, it gives CASSQGDIKNTEAFF.

The chain uses TRBV30 and TRBJ1-5; no definite D call. Germline CDR1 and CDR2: GTSNPN and SVGIG (reference sequence). Between the trimmed V and J ends, which lost 0 bases and 3 bases, there was a span of 6 bases. This CDR3 is 13 amino acids long. CDR3 coding DNA: TGTGCCTGGAGTGTACTAGACAATCAGCCCCAGCATTTT. It translates to CAWSVLDNQPQHF.